Listed here is a single T cell receptor (beta chain). Its target is unknown. Profiling relied on immunoSEQ multiplex PCR, and the TCRdb table lists in-frame clones only, not all of them. The data show about 59,000 clones, with about 72% seen just once and about 8.5% held by the top ten. This entry is derived from a study of radiotherapy plus CTLA-4 blockade in lung cancer. The wider study: For roughly 19% of patients, objective responses occurred, and about 30% had disease control. Study findings and constraints: Early shifts in blood T cell clones, with interferon-beta, reportedly predicted response best.

Germline V gene data show CDR1 as MNHNS and CDR2 as SASEGT. The CDR3 extends over 15 amino acids. Trimming removed 6 bases at V and 7 bases at J, with 16 bases between. This chain connects TRBV6-1 to TRBJ1-6, with D maybe TRBD1 (5 bases). The sequencing used peripheral blood, collected from a patient treated with radiotherapy plus ipilimumab. This receptor was taken from a human donor with non-small cell lung cancer whose response to radiotherapy plus ipilimumab could not be evaluated. The CDR3 nucleotides are TGTGCCAGCAGCGCATACCAGGGAACCAATTCACCCCTCCACTTT. It translates to CASSAYQGTNSPLHF.